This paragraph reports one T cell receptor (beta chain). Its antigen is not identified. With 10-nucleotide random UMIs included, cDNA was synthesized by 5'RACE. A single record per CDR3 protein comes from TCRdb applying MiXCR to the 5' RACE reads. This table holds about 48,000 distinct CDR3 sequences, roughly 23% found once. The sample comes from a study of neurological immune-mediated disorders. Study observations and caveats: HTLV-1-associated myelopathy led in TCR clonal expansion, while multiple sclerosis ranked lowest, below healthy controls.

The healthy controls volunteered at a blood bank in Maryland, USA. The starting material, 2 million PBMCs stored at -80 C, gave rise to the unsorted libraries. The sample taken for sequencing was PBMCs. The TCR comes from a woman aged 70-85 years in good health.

The CDR3 spells CASSPLGTVYGYTF. The CDR3 region has the DNA TGTGCCAGCAGTCCTCTCGGGACGGTCTATGGCTACACCTTC. The rearrangement joins TRBV27 to TRBJ1-2; weak D call: TRBD1 (5 bases). V lost 5 bases, J lost 4 bases, and 14 bases lay in between. This CDR3 region has 14 residues. The germline CDR1 and CDR2 sequences are MNHEY and SMNVEV (reference sequence).